This T cell receptor (beta chain) was retrieved from a study of cytomegalovirus exposure and HLA in healthy donors. Study results and caveats: Altogether, more than 150 TCR beta chains were recorded as cytomegalovirus-associated. Testing in vitro showed a few CMV-associated chains specific for CMV antigens.

Here immunoSEQ multiplex PCR was the method, and the copy in TCRdb shows in-frame clones only, minus some. The repertoire has about 60,000 clones, approximately 95% of them found once; the top ten carry less than 6%. The CDR3 covers 16 residues. Germline loops: CDR1 SSHAT, CDR2 FNYEAQ (reference sequence). The V gene end was trimmed by 5 bases and the J gene end by 1 base; junction bases not matched to a gene: 7. Donors came from a validation cohort of over a hundred subjects, distinct from the first 666-subject cohort. This clone was detected only once. What it binds is not known. V usage is TRBV7-7 and J usage is TRBJ2-2; 7 bases are shared with TRBD1. Sequencing used PBMCs. The source of this sequence is a woman younger than 35 in good health and CMV-seronegative. The CDR3 reads CASSPPGTENTGELFF. DNA of the CDR3: TGTGCCAGCAGCCCGCCCGGGACAGAGAACACCGGGGAGCTGTTTTTT.